Listed here is a single T cell receptor beta chain. Its antigen is not identified. The CDR3 has 13 residues. CDR1 is SGHTA and CDR2 is FQGNSA in the germline V gene. V shed 5 bases and J shed 7 bases, with 11 bases lying between them. The assay was immunoSEQ multiplex PCR, and TCRdb's table has in-frame clones only and misses some. The sample lists around 370,000 clones; around 83% were seen once. The data derive from a study of Ad26.COV2.S vaccination and SARS-CoV-2 variants. Study-wide background: Ad26.COV2.S given intramuscularly, once or twice 56 days apart.

Treatment denoted: about 20 received Ad26.COV2.S at low or high dose, single or two shots; 5 received placebo; per-sample allocation not given. Collection of the samples took place on day 63 after the first injection of vaccine or placebo. The study, taken as a whole, reports: Following vaccination, spike-specific CD8+ and CD4+ T cell responses reportedly exhibited substantial breadth.

This chain joins TRBV7-2 and TRBJ2-2; D is perhaps TRBD2 (5 bases). This TCR derives from a person between 18 and 65 years old who received the Ad26.COV2.S COVID-19 vaccine or a placebo. The sequenced sample was peripheral blood, obtained in a trial of Ad26.COV2.S vaccine versus placebo. CDR3 coding DNA: TGTGCCAGCAGCACCGCCGGAGGCGGGGAGCTGTTTTTT. Translated: CASSTAGGGELFF.